One sample yielded the 11 T cell receptor beta chains listed below, sequenced in a study of CD8 T cells in ankylosing spondylitis. TCRdb fed the 5' RACE reads into MiXCR, producing one record per CDR3 protein. The sample holds some 700,000 distinct CDR3 sequences; 19% are singletons and the top ten take about 20%. Points from the study as a whole: Ankylosing spondylitis blood seemed to carry a telltale TCR beta motif made of under ten highly homologous variants.

For these receptors, no antigen is known. Sample: blood, either unsorted or a sorted T cell fraction (not recorded which). The source is a male donor with ankylosing spondylitis.

This clonotype was recorded at least ten times. The chain joins TRBV12-3 or TRBV12-4 to TRBJ1-6; D might be TRBD1 (5 bases). The V end was cut by 8 bases, the J end by 2 bases, with 13 bases between. This CDR3 is 15 amino acids long. CDR3 sequence: CASAWTTAYNSPLHF. The CDR3 coding sequence is TGTGCCAGCGCTTGGACGACAGCCTATAATTCACCCCTCCACTTT.

The chain links TRBV12-3 or TRBV12-4 to TRBJ2-7; maybe TRBD1 (6 bases). CDR3 length: 14 amino acids. V was shortened by 4 bases and J by 5 bases, with 15 bases between the two germline ends. The chain's CDR3 is CASSSWQGLNEQYF. The CDR3, as DNA: TGTGCCAGCAGTTCCTGGCAGGGGCTCAACGAGCAGTACTTC.

This clonotype was counted between two and nine times. The rearrangement joins TRBV12-3 or TRBV12-4 to TRBJ2-7; D not resolved. The V end lost 6 bases, the J end lost 7 bases, and 16 bases lay between the germline ends. CDR3 length equals 13 residues. DNA of the CDR3: TGTGCCAGCAGCCCGGGCCTGAAACGGGAGCAGTACTTC. This translates into CASSPGLKREQYF.

The rearrangement uses TRBV2 and TRBJ2-1, with TRBD2 matching over 7 bases. There are 14 residues in the CDR3. With 7 bases clipped from V and 4 bases from J, the junction kept 7 bases outside the gene matches. CDR1 SNHLY and CDR2 FYNNEI come from the germline V gene. CDR3 bases: TGTGCCAGCAATAACTGGGGGGGATACAATGAGCAGTTCTTC. Translating gives CASNNWGGYNEQFF. Using reference TRBV2 and TRBJ2-1 for the parts outside the CDR3, the full variable domain is EPEVTQTPSHQVTQMGQEVILRCVPISNHLYFYWYRQILGQKVEFLVSFYNNEISEKSEIFDDQFSVERPDGSNFTLKIRSTKLEDSAMYFCASNNWGGYNEQFFGPGTRLTVL.

There are a few counts of this clonotype. V and J are TRBV9 and TRBJ2-1, with D possibly TRBD2 on 6 matching bases. CDR3 size: 16 residues. CDR1 SGDLS and CDR2 YYNGEE come from the germline V gene. With 4 bases removed from V and 9 bases from J, the gap between germline ends came to 23 bases. CDR3 nucleotide sequence: TGTGCCAGCAGCCCGCGACCGGAGGGGCGTTTCGTTGAGCAGTTCTTC. Translated, it gives CASSPRPEGRFVEQFF.

This clonotype was detected a few times. V and J are TRBV12-3 or TRBV12-4 and TRBJ1-1; no firm D call. Trimming took off 6 bases at V and 1 base at J, with 12 bases between the two ends. This CDR3 is built from 14 residues. As DNA, the CDR3 is TGTGCCAGCAGCCACTCCTTAGCGAACACTGAAGCTTTCTTT. Translating it yields CASSHSLANTEAFF.

This clonotype occurred a few times. DNA for the CDR3: TGTGCCAGCAGTCCTACTTACCGGGGGGCCGACAATGAGCAGTTCTTC. It is translated as CASSPTYRGADNEQFF. The chain uses TRBV6-1 and TRBJ2-1; D may be TRBD2 (7 bases). This CDR3 region has 16 residues. Germline V gives CDR1 MNHNS, CDR2 SASEGT. Trimming removed 5 bases at V and 5 bases at J, with 19 bases between.

This clonotype has more than one count but fewer than ten. The CDR3 protein is CASSQDLHGGLEQFF. As DNA, the CDR3 is TGTGCCAGCAGCCAAGATCTTCACGGGGGCTTAGAGCAGTTCTTC. V usage is TRBV4-2 and J usage is TRBJ2-1; tentatively, D is TRBD1 or TRBD2 (6 bases each). The germline CDR1 and CDR2 sequences are LGHNA and YNFKEQ. There are 15 residues in the CDR3. Trimming took 0 bases from V and 10 from J, leaving 16 bases between them.

The rearrangement links TRBV7-9 to TRBJ2-7; D is unresolved. The V gene lost 5 bases and the J gene lost 6 bases, with 17 bases spanning the gap. Germline V lookup: CDR1 SEHNR, CDR2 FQNEAQ (reference sequence). The CDR3 is 14 residues long. The chain's CDR3 is CASSHGRSSGEQYF. As DNA, the CDR3 is TGTGCCAGCAGCCACGGACGGAGCTCAGGCGAGCAGTACTTC.

The chain has TRBV12-3 or TRBV12-4 and TRBJ1-6, with 9 bases aligning to TRBD1. The CDR3 runs to 14 residues. After removal of 7 bases from V and 9 bases from J, the junction contained 7 bases not matched to a gene. CDR3 residues: CASNPGTGFSPLHF. The CDR3 DNA is TGTGCCAGCAACCCCGGGACAGGGTTTTCACCCCTCCACTTT.

The CDR3, as DNA: TGTGCCACCAGCAGTTGGGGGGTTCAAGAGACCCAGTACTTC. This translates into CATSSWGVQETQYF. This chain joins TRBV15 and TRBJ2-5; weak D call: TRBD2 (6 bases). This CDR3 contains 14 residues. The germline CDR1 and CDR2 sequences are LNHNV and YYDKDF (reference sequence). Trimming cost V 3 bases and J 2 bases, with 10 bases left between them.